Listed below are T cell receptor beta chains from one sample, sequenced in a study of shared clonotypes between healthy human individuals. The protocol was immunoSEQ multiplex PCR, while the TCRdb copy is restricted to in-frame clones and leaves out a portion. The repertoire consists of 2 million to 3 million clones, with roughly nine tenths occurring once and the leading ten covering over 0.12%. The sample comprised naive CD4+ T cells sorted from blood. Source of these receptors: a man younger than 30 in good health. Each CDR3 is given without its conserved first and last residue. A row's size may be missing; if present it is once, few, many or a size class.

TRBV6-1	NA	TRBJ1-4	ASSEARGEKLF
TRBV19	NA	TRBJ1-4	ASTPHRGGEKLF
TRBV6-5	once	TRBJ1-1	ASSRQGATEAF
TRBV4-2	NA	TRBJ2-5	ASSQDPGGRETQY
TRBV2	NA	TRBJ2-5	ASSRTSAQETQY
TRBV9	NA	TRBJ1-2	ASSTPGGNYGYT
TRBV5-1	NA	TRBJ1-3	ASSLPPGNTIY
TRBV10-1	NA	TRBJ1-2	ASLSEGNYGYT
TRBV14	NA	TRBJ2-1	ASSQGGRALGNEQF
TRBV7-3	NA	TRBJ1-6	ASRSSANSPLH
TRBV9	NA	TRBJ1-2	ASSVDSRQDGYT
TRBV15	NA	TRBJ2-7	ATSAGDSYEQY
TRBV6-5	NA	TRBJ1-4	ASSYSRGVGEKLF
TRBV18	NA	TRBJ1-5	ASSKPTGTGINQPQH
TRBV28	NA	TRBJ1-6	ASSFLSKGRGNSPLH
TRBV28	NA	TRBJ2-3	ASSPLAGSEGTDTQY
TRBV5-3	NA	TRBJ1-5	ARSFRTPECLGNQPQH
TRBV2	NA	TRBJ2-2	ASTSGGAAGELF
TRBV10-3	NA	TRBJ1-4	AISESVGRYEKLF
TRBV6-4	once	TRBJ2-5	ASSDSPSGVQETQY
TRBV7-2	NA	TRBJ1-5	ASSFYSDNQPQH
TRBV6-6	NA	TRBJ1-5	ASSANSQPQH